This T cell receptor beta chain was identified in a study of control samples from healthy donors and cancer patients. The CDR3 totals 14 residues. J gave up 1 base and V 7 bases, and 1 base lay outside the gene matches. Looked up from germline, CDR1 is SGHDT and CDR2 is YYEEEE. Clones were sequenced by immunoSEQ multiplex PCR, and TCRdb holds only the in-frame ones, with some missing. This repertoire shows tens of thousands of clones, 91% found once; its top ten account for around 14%. Specimen: blood. The J gene is TRBJ2-5, the V gene TRBV5-6; TRBD2 aligns across 13 bases. This clonotype was obtained from a man in his thirties or forties in good health. The CDR3 loop reads CASGLAGAQETQYF. For the CDR3, the DNA is TGTGCCAGCGGACTAGCGGGGGCCCAAGAGACCCAGTACTTC.